The subject of this entry is one TCR beta chain. What it binds is unknown. The data stem from a study of graft-versus-host responses after intestinal transplantation. Profiled with immunoSEQ multiplex PCR; TCRdb holds only in-frame clones, not every one. The repertoire holds about 85,000 clones, approximately 78% seen once, with 0.83% in the top ten. Findings and caveats of the study: GvH clones detected in recipient marrow included some appearing first in ileum or blood.

Trimming cost V 6 bases and J 3 bases; bases outside gene matches: 10. The CDR3 consists of 16 residues. From germline, CDR1 is LNHDA and CDR2 SQIVND (reference sequence). The sequence was collected from a human donor who received an intestinal transplant. The gene calls are TRBV19 and TRBJ2-1; 8 bases are a match to TRBD1. This sample comprised unstimulated CD4+ T cells sorted from spleen or lymph node cells, obtained before intestinal transplant. The CDR3 loop is CASSKFLGQGYNEQFF. CDR3 in DNA: TGTGCCAGTAGCAAGTTCCTCGGACAGGGCTACAATGAGCAGTTCTTC.